Listed below are T cell receptor beta chains from one sample, sequenced in a study of beta chain features in type 1 diabetes. Assay: immunoSEQ multiplex PCR; the TCRdb copy retains only in-frame clones and omits some. The sample has around 450,000 clones; approximately 10% are singletons. The sequenced material came from naive CD4+ T cells from blood. Receptor source: a woman aged 18-35 years in good health. The conserved cysteine and the conserved F or W are not part of the CDR3 here.

>TRBJ2-7|TRBV30
AWSVGTTVWEQY
>TRBJ1-5|TRBV28
ASARGPGGNQPQH
>TRBJ2-3|TRBV7-9
ASSLAYTDTQY
>TRBJ2-1|TRBV7-9
ASSSKVTSGDHNEQF
>TRBJ2-2|TRBV4-1
ASSQFKAAGVPGELF
>TRBJ2-3|TRBV12-5
ASGRTPDTQY
>TRBJ1-4|TRBV7-9
ASSRNRDREKLF
>TRBJ1-6|TRBV7-9
ASSRLTGVDSPLH
>TRBJ2-7|TRBV4-3
ASSQNLFQESYEQY
>TRBJ2-1|TRBV11-2
ASSLSRTGNEQF
>TRBJ2-7|TRBV6-5
ASRTLAGQTYEQY
>TRBJ1-2|TRBV10-3
AIRGLTTDGYT
>TRBJ2-7|TRBV4-3
ASSQLQGLSYEQY
>TRBJ2-1|TRBV19
ASSIEQWREQF
>TRBJ1-2|TRBV7-9
ASSRTGEYYGYT
>TRBJ2-6|TRBV28
ASSPGSSGANVLT
>TRBJ2-4|TRBV19
ASTLGGYKNIQY
>TRBJ2-4|TRBV5-6
ASSLLISQIAKNIQY
>TRBJ2-7|TRBV10-3
AISEREDVYEQY
>TRBJ2-7|TRBV5-1
ASSLLPMEYEQY
>TRBJ2-3|TRBV7-3
ASSPRGPDTQY
>TRBJ1-2|TRBV28
ASSPGGGGLYGYT